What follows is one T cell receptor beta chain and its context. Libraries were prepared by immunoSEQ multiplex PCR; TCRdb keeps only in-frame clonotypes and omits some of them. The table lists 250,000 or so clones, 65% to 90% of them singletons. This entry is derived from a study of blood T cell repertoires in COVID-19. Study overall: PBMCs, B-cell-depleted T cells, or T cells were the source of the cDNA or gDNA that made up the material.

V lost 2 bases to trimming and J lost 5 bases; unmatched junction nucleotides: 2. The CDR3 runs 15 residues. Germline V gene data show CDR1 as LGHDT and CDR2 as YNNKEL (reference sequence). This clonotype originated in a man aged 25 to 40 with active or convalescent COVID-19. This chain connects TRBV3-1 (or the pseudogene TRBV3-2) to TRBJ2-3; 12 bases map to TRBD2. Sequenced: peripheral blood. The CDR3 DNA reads TGTGCCAGCAGCCAACTAGCGGGGGGGCTAGATACGCAGTATTTT. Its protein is CASSQLAGGLDTQYF.